This T cell receptor beta chain was sequenced for a study of technical replicates of blood from a handful of donors. V lost 7 bases and J lost 2; bases outside the gene matches: 3. The germline V gene has CDR1 LNHDA and CDR2 SQIVND (reference sequence). This CDR3 has 14 amino acids. This table comes from immunoSEQ multiplex PCR, and its TCRdb copy is limited to in-frame clones, with some not included. The sample has some 13,000 clones, approximately 95% seen once. This TCR came from a human donor in good health. The specimen sequenced was PBMCs. The chain employs TRBV19 and TRBJ2-3, with 10 bases aligning to TRBD2. The CDR3: CASNLAGDTDTQYF. The CDR3 bases are TGTGCCAGTAACCTAGCGGGGGACACAGATACGCAGTATTTT.